This record concerns one T cell receptor (beta chain) sequence. Its antigen is unidentified. These data belong to a study of cytomegalovirus exposure and HLA in healthy donors. The study's findings and limits: One variant, a missense change in DCLRE1C, was linked in a later analysis to TCR beta V- and J-gene trimming.

Germline lookup yields CDR1 SEHNR and CDR2 FQNEAQ (reference sequence). The CDR3 is 16 amino acids. Trimming took off 1 base at V and 7 bases at J, with 16 bases between the two ends. The PCR used 60 Vbeta and 13 Jbeta primers. Data came from immunoSEQ multiplex PCR; TCRdb stores just in-frame clones and leaves some out. The repertoire includes 130,000 or so clones, approximately 75% of them detected once, and around 1% sits in the top ten. Sampled while nominally healthy, donors likely had unrecorded immune exposures. The TCR sequence derives from a male donor in good health and CMV-seronegative. The chain links TRBV7-9 to TRBJ1-4; D might be TRBD1 (5 bases). Sequences were obtained from PBMCs. CDR3 protein: CASSLGPRALGEKLFF. Written as DNA, the CDR3 is TGTGCCAGCAGCTTAGGCCCCAGGGCCCTGGGTGAAAAACTGTTTTTT. The entire variable domain, with the rest obtained from reference TRBV7-9 and TRBJ1-4, is as follows: DTGVSQNPRHKITKRGQNVTFRCDPISEHNRLYWYRQTLGQGPEFLTYFQNEAQLEKSRLLSDRFSAERPKGSFSTLEIQRTEQGDSAMYLCASSLGPRALGEKLFFGSGTQLSVL.